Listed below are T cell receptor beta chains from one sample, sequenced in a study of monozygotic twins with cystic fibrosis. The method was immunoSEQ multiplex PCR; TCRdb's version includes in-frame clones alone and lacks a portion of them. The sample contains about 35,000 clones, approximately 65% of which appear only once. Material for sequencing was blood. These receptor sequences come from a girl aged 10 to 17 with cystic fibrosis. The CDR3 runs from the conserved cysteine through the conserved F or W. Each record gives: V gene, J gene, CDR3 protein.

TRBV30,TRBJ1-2,CAWSDAYGYTF
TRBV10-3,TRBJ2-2,CAISESLGTGELFF
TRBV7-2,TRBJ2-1,CASSLGALAVQQFF
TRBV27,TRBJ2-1,CASSLWTDNEQFF
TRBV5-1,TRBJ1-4,CASSPTPSKTGLFF
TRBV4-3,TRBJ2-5,CASSQDGRHINF
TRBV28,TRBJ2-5,CASSQRTGWETQYF
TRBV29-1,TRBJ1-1,CSVEGKVWNTEAFF
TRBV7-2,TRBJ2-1,CASSSGAAYNEQFF
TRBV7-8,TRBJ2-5,CASNTARVQETQYF
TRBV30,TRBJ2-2,CAWSVSGAGELFF
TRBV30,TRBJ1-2,CAWQTGWRYGYTF
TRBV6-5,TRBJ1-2,CASSYISGGGYTF
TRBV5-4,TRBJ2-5,CASSLGAGGPQETQYF
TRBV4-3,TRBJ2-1,CASSQGRLAGVDEQFF